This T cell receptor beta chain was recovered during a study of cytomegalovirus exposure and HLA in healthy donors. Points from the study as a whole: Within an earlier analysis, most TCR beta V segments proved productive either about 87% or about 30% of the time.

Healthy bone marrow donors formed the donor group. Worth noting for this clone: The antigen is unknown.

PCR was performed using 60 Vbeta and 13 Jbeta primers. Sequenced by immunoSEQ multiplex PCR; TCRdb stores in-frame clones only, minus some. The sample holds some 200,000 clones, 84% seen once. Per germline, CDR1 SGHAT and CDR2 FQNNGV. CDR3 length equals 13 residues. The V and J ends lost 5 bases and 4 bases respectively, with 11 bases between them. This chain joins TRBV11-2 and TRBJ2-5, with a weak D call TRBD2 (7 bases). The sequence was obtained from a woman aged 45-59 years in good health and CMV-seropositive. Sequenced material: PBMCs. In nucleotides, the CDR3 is TGTGCCAGCAGCCGGGGGGCCGGAGAGACCCAGTACTTC. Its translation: CASSRGAGETQYF.